The entry below gives a single T cell receptor (beta chain) sequence along with its context. Its antigen is unidentified. The CDR3 consists of 16 residues. V was cut by 1 base and J by 1 base, with 11 bases left in between. Germline V gives CDR1 SGHVS, CDR2 FNYEAQ. This record comes from a study of CD8 T cells in Susac syndrome. The study, taken as a whole, reports: Acknowledgment was made by the study that its TCR sequencing and HLA analysis involved a relatively small number of individuals.

Roughly 0.45 to 1 ug RNA was reverse transcribed with random hexamers. By means of immunoSEQ multiplex PCR, TCR beta CDR3 spanning 54 Vbeta and 13 Jbeta underwent amplification. Using its own MiXCR run on the immunoSEQ multiplex PCR reads, TCRdb lists one record per CDR3 protein. This sample has more than 150,000 distinct CDR3 sequences; roughly nine tenths occur once, and the top ten carry around 0.087%. Healthy donors served as age- and sex-matched controls. Negative isolation was used for CD8+ and CD4+ T cells and FACS enrichment for TEMRA cells. The rearrangement joins TRBV7-6 to TRBJ1-5, with a weak D call TRBD1 (6 bases). This sequence originates from a human donor in good health. The sequenced sample was CD4+ T cells from PBMCs. Written as DNA, the CDR3 is TGTGCCAGCAGCTTAGAGGGGGGGCAAAGCAATCAGCCCCAGCATTTT. This codes for CASSLEGGQSNQPQHF.